This entry is about one T cell receptor beta chain. The data stem from a study of blood T cell repertoires in COVID-19. Overall study context: Whether acute or convalescent, the COVID-19 samples came from the United States, Italy and Spain. From T cells, B-cell-depleted T cells, or PBMCs came the material, which was cDNA or gDNA.

Assay used: immunoSEQ multiplex PCR; TCRdb lists only in-frame clones, some missing. This repertoire shows hundreds of thousands of clones, approximately 86% found once; its top ten account for 3% to 4%. Germline lookup yields CDR1 KGHDR and CDR2 SFDVKD. Trimming cost V 3 bases and J 2 bases; bases outside gene matches: 3. The CDR3 sequence is 15 residues long. This receptor was identified in a woman in her forties with acute COVID-19. The sample consisted of PBMCs or T cells enriched from blood (not recorded which). V usage is TRBV24-1 and J usage is TRBJ2-7; 10 bases match TRBD1. CDR3 region: CATSDGQGVAYEQYF. The CDR3 coding sequence is TGTGCCACCAGTGATGGACAGGGGGTAGCCTACGAGCAGTACTTC.